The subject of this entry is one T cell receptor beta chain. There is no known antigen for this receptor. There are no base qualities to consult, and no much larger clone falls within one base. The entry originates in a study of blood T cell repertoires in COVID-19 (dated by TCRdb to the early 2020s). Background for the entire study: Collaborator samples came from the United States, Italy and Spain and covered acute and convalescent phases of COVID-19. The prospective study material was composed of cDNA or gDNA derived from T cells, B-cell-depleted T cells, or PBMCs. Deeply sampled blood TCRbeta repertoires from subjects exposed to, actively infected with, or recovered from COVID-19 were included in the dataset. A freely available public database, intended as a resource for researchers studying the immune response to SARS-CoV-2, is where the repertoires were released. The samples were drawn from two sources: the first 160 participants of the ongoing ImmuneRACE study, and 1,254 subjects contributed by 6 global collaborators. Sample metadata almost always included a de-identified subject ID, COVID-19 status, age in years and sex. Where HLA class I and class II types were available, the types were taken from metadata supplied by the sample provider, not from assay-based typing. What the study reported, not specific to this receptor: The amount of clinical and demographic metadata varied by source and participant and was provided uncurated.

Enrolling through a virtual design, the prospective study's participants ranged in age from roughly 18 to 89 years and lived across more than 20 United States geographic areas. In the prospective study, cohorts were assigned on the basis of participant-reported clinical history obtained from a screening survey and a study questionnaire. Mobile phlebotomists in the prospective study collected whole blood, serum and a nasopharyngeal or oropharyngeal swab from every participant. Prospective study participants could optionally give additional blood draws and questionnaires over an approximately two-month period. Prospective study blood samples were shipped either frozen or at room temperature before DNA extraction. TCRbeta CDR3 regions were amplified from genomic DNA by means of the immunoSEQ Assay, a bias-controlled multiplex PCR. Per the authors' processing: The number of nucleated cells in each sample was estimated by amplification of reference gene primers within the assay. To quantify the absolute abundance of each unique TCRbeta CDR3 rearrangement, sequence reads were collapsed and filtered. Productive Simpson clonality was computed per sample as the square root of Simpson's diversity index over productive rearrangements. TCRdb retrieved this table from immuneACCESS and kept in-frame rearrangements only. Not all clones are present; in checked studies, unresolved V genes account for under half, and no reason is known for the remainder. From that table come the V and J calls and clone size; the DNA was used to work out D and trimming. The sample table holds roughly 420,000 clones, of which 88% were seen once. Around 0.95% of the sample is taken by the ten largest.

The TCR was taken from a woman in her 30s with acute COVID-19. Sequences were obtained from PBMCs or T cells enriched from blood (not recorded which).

The CDR3 corresponds to CASSLGTGGNEQFF. The sequence in DNA is TGTGCCAGCAGTTTAGGGACAGGGGGCAATGAGCAGTTCTTC. The chain is assembled from TRBV27 and TRBJ2-1, with 11 bases matching TRBD1. From the cysteine through the phenylalanine, the CDR3 covers 14 amino acids. Solely the CDR3 DNA is kept, with 42 bases framed from the first base. Reading the germline V gene (reference sequence) gives CDR1 MNHEY and CDR2 SMNVEV. V is pruned by 2 bases and J by 6 bases, leaving 0 bases of the junction without a gene match.